A selection of T cell receptor beta chains follows, all from one sample in a study of T cells expressing NK-cell markers. TCRdb reprocessed the 5' RACE reads and keeps a single row for each CDR3 protein, giving no DNA. This sample's clone table lists about 460,000 distinct CDR3 sequences. Sequencing was done on a sample of blood T cells: a sorted CD56 or NKG2C T cell subset, CD4+ or CD8+ T cells, or bulk PBMC T cells (not recorded which). These receptor sequences come from a woman in her 50s in good health. Both conserved end residues are part of each CDR3.

>TRBJ2-7|TRBV10-3
CAIGTSGFYEQYF
>TRBJ1-2|TRBV20-1
CRTPDSGLDYGYTF
>TRBJ2-3|TRBV20-1
CSARASSGAADTQYF
>TRBJ2-7|TRBV3-1
CASSQGISGSYEQYF
>TRBJ2-7|TRBV12-3/TRBV12-4
CASSWREGPHEQYF
>TRBJ1-4|TRBV29-1
CSVGRAGGEKLFF
>TRBJ2-5|TRBV20-1
CSASPLAGKETQYF
>TRBJ2-7|TRBV15
CATSRVFSVYEQYF
>TRBJ2-7|TRBV5-1
CASSRGLAVLQYEQYF
>TRBJ2-3|TRBV29-1
CSVGGRTRGTDTQYF
>TRBJ2-5|TRBV20-1
CSARSAGSTLGETQYF
>TRBJ1-4|TRBV30
CAWSGGAGEKLFF
>TRBJ1-1|TRBV7-9
CASSLEGGLSTEAFF
>TRBJ2-1|TRBV5-1
CASSLVAHNEQFF
>TRBJ2-5|TRBV25-1
CASSAFGGETQYF
>TRBJ2-1|TRBV5-1
CASSLWLGRGNEQFF
>TRBJ2-5|TRBV30
CAWGLASVETQYF
>TRBJ2-4|TRBV20-1
CSATALVDKNIQYF
>TRBJ2-1|TRBV25-1
CASSEAGLLYNEQFF
>TRBJ2-7|TRBV10-3
CAISVGYEQYF
>TRBJ2-5|TRBV5-1
CASSSTRDRAVQYF
>TRBJ1-1|TRBV11-2
CASSSRNPNTEAFF
>TRBJ1-6|TRBV9
CASSETRDRNSPLHF
>TRBJ1-3|TRBV10-3
CAIRPGQASGNTIYF
>TRBJ2-1|TRBV19
CASRRLAGGDYNEQFF
>TRBJ2-1|TRBV11-2
CASAENTAYNEQFF
>TRBJ2-5|TRBV15
CATRLDREIGETQYF
>TRBJ1-1|TRBV6-1
CASSELPRTANTEAFF
>TRBJ2-1|TRBV30
CAWSVGGGEQFF
>TRBJ2-6|TRBV12-5
CASGLTPWGQGKPSGANVLTF
>TRBJ2-6|TRBV19
CASKLDRLRVGANVLTF
>TRBJ1-5|TRBV5-1
CASSLVAASNQPQHF
>TRBJ2-1|TRBV14
CASSPVTGMNEQFF
>TRBJ2-1|TRBV20-1
CSARTSGALPYNEQFF
>TRBJ2-5|TRBV5-6
CASSPSGIGETQYF
>TRBJ2-5|TRBV4-2
CASSQDGQVRETQYF
>TRBJ2-2|TRBV27
CASSPWDRTTGELFF
>TRBJ1-1|TRBV5-1
CASKGGSILAGTEAFF
>TRBJ1-2|TRBV2
CASSNLGPGYTF
>TRBJ2-5|TRBV7-9
CASSPLLEDPETQYF
>TRBJ1-1|TRBV7-9
CASSRTTMTGRFYTEAFF
>TRBJ1-1|TRBV3-1
CASSSTGGGNTEAFF
>TRBJ2-7|TRBV14
CASSQPGQLYEQYF
>TRBJ2-5|TRBV5-1
CASSLDGSWQVQETQYF
>TRBJ2-2|TRBV5-1
CASSLEPGDTGELFF